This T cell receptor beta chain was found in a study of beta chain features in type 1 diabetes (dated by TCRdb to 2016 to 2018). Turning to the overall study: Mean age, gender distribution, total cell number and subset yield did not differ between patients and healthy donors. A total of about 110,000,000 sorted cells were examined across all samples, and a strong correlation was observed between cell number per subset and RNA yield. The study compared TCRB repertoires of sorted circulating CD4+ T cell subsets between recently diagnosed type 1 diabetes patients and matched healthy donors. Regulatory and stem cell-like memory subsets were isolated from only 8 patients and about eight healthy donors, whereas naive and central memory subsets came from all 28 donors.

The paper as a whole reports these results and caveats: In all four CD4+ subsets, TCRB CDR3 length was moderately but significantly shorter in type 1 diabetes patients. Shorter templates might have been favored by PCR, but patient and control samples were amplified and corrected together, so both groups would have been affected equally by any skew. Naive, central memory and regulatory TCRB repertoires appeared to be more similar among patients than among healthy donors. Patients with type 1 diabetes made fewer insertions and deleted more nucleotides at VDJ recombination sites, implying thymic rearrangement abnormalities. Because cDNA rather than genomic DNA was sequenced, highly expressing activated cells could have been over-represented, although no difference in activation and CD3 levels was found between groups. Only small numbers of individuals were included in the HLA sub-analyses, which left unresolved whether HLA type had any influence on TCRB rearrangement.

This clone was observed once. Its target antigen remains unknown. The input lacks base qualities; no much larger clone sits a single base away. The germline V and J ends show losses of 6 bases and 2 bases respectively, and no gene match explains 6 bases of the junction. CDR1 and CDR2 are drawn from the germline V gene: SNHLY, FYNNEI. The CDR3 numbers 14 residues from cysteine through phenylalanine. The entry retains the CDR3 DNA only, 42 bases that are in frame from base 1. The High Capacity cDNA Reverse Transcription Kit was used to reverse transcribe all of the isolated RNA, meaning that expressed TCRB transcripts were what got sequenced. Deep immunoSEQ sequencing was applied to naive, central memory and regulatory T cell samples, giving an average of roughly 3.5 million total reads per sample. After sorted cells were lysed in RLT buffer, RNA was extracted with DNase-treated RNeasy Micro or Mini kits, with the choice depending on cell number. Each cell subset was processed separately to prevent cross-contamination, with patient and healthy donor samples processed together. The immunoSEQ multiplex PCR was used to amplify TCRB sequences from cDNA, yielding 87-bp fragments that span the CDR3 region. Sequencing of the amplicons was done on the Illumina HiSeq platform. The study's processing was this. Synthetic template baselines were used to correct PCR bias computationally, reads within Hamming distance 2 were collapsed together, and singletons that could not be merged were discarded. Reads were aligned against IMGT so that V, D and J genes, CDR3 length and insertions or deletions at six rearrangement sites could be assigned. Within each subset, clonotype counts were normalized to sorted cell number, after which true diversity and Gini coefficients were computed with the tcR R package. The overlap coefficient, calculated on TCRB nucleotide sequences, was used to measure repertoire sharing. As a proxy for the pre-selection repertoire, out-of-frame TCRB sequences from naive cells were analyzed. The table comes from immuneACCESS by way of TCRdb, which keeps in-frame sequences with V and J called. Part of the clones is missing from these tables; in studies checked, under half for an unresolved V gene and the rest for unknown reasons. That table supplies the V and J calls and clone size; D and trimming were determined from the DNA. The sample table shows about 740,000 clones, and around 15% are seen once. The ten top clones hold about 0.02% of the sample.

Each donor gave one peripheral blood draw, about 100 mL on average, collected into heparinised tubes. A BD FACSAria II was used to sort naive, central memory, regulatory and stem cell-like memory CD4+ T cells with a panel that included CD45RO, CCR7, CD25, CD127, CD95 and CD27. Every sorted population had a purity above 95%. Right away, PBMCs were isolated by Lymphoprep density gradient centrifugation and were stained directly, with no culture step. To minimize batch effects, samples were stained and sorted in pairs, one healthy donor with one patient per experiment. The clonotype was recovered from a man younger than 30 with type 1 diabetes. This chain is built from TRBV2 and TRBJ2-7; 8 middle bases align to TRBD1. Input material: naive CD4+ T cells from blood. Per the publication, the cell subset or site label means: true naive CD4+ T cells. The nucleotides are TGTGCCAGCAGCGGACAGGGTGTCCCCTACGAGCAGTACTTC. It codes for CASSGQGVPYEQYF.